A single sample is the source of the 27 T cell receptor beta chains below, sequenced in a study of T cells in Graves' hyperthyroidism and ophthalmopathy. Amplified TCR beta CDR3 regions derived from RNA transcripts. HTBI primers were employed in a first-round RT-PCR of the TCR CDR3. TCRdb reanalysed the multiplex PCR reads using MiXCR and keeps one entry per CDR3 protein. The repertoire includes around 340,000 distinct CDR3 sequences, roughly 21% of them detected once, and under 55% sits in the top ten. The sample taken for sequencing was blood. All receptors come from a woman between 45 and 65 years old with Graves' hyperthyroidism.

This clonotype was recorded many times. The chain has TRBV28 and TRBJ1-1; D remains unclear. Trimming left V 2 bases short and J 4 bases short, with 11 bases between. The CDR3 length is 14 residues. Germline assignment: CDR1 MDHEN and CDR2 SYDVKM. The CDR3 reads CASSLTGRITEAFF. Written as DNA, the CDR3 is TGTGCCAGCAGTTTAACCGGGCGCATCACTGAAGCTTTCTTT.

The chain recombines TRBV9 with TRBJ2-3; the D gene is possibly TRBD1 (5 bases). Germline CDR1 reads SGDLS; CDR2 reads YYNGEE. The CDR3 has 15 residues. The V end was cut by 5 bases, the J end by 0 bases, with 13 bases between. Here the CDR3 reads CASSAVDTSTDTQYF. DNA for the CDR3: TGTGCCAGCAGTGCCGTGGACACCAGCACAGATACGCAGTATTTT.

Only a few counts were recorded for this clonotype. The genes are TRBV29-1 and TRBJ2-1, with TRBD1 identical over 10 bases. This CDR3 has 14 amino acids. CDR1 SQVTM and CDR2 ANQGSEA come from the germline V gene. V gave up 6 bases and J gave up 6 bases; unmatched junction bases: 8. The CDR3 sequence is CSVYDRGLSNEQFF. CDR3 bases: TGCAGCGTCTATGACAGGGGGCTCTCCAATGAGCAGTTCTTC.

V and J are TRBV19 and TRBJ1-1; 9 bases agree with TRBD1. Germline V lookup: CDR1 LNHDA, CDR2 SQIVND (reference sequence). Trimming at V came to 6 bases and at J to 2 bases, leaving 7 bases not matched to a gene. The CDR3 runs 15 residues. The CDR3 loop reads CASRILGQGNTEAFF. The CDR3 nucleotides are TGTGCCAGTAGAATTCTGGGACAGGGCAACACTGAAGCTTTCTTT.

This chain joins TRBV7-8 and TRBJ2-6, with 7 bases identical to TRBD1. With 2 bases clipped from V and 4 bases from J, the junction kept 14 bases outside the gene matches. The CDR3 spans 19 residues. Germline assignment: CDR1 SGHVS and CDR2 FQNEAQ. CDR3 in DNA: TGTGCCAGCAGCTTACACAGGGGCGGCATAATGAAAGGGGCCAACGTCCTGACTTTC. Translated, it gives CASSLHRGGIMKGANVLTF.

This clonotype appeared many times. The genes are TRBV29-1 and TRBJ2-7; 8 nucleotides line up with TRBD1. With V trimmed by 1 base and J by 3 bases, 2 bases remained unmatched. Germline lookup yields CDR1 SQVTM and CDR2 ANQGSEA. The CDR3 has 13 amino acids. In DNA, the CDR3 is TGCAGCGTTGAAGTCGACAGGGGCTACGAGCAGTACTTC. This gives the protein CSVEVDRGYEQYF.

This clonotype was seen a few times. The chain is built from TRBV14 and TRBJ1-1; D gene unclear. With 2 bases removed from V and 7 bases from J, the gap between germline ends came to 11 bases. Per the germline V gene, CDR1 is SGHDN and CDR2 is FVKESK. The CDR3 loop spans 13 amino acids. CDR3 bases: TGTGCCAGCAGCCAACTTCATTGGGGTGAAGCTTTCTTT. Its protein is CASSQLHWGEAFF.

CDR3 sequence (DNA): TGTGCCAGCAGCCCCATTAAGACTAGCGGATGGGGCAATGAGCAGTTCTTC. As protein: CASSPIKTSGWGNEQFF. The chain combines TRBV7-9 with TRBJ2-1; TRBD2 agrees at 9 bases. Germline-derived CDR1 and CDR2 are SEHNR and FQNEAQ (reference sequence). The V segment lost 5 bases and the J segment 6 bases; nucleotides outside the gene matches: 14. The CDR3 sequence is 17 residues long.

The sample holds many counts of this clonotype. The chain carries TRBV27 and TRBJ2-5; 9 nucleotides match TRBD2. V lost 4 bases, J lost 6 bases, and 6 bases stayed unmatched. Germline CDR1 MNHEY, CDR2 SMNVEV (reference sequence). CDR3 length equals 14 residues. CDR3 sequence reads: CASSSVAGAQTQYF. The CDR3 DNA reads TGTGCCAGCAGTTCCGTAGCGGGAGCGCAGACCCAGTACTTC.

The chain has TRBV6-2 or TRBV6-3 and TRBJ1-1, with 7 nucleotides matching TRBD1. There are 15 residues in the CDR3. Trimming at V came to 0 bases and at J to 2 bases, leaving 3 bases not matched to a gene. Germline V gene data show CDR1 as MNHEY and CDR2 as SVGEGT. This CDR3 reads CASSYSQGRNTEAFF. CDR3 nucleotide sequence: TGTGCCAGCAGTTACTCACAGGGGAGAAACACTGAAGCTTTCTTT.

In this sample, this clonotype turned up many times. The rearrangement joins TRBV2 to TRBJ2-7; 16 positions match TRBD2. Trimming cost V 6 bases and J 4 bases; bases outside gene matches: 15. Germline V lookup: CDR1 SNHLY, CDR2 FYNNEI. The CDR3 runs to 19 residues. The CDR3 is CASSKPGLAGGPSLYEQYF. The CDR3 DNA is TGTGCCAGCAGCAAGCCGGGACTAGCGGGGGGGCCCTCTTTGTACGAGCAGTACTTC.

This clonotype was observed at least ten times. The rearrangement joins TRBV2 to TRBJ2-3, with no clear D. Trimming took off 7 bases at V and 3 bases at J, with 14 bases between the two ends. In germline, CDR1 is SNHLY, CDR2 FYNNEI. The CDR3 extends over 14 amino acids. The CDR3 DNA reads TGTGCCAGCACTAAGTTTCATGGGACAGATACGCAGTATTTT. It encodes CASTKFHGTDTQYF.

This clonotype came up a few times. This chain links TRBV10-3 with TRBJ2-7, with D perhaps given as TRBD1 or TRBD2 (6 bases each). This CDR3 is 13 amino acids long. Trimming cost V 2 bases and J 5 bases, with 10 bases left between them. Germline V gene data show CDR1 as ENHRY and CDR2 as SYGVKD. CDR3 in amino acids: CAISEGGPHEQYF. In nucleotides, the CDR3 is TGTGCCATCAGTGAGGGGGGGCCCCACGAGCAGTACTTC.

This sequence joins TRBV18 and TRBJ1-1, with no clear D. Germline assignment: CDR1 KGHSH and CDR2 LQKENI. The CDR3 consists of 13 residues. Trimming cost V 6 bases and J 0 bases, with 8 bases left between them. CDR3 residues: CASSPAMNTEAFF. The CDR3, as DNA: TGTGCCAGCTCCCCTGCTATGAACACTGAAGCTTTCTTT.

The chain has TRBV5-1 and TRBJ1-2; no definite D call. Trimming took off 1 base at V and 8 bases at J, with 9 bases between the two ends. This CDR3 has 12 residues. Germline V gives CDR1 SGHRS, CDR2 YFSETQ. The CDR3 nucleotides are TGCGCCAGCAGCTTGTATCCGGGCGGCTACACCTTC. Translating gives CASSLYPGGYTF. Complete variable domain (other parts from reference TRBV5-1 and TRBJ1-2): KAGVTQTPRYLIKTRGQQVTLSCSPISGHRSVSWYQQTPGQGLQFLFEYFSETQRNKGNFPGRFSGRQFSNSRSEMNVSTLELGDSALYLCASSLYPGGYTFGSGTRLTVV.

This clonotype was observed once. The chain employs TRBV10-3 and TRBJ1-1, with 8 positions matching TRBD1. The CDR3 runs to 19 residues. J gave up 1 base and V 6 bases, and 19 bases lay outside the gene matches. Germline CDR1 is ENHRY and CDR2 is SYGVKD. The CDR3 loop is CAISVKTPGTGAPNTEAFF. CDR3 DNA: TGTGCCATCAGCGTTAAAACCCCCGGGACAGGAGCCCCGAACACTGAAGCTTTCTTT.

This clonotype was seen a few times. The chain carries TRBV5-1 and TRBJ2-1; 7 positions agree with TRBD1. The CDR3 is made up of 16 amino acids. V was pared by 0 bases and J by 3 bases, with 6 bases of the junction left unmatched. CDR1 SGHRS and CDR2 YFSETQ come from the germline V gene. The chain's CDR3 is CASSLDFTGVYNEQFF. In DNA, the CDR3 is TGCGCCAGCAGCTTGGATTTCACAGGGGTCTACAATGAGCAGTTCTTC. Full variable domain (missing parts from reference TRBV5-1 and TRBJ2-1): KAGVTQTPRYLIKTRGQQVTLSCSPISGHRSVSWYQQTPGQGLQFLFEYFSETQRNKGNFPGRFSGRQFSNSRSEMNVSTLELGDSALYLCASSLDFTGVYNEQFFGPGTRLTVL.

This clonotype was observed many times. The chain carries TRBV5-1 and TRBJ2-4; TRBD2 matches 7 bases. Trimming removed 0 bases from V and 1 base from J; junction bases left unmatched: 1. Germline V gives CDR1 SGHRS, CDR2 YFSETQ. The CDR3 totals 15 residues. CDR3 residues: CASSLAGGAKNIQYF. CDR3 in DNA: TGCGCCAGCAGCTTGGCCGGGGGGGCCAAAAACATTCAGTACTTC.

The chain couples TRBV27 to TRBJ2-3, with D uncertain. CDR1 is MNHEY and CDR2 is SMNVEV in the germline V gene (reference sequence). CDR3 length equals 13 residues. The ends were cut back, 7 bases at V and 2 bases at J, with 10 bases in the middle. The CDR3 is CASTLTDTDTQYF. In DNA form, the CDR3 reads TGTGCCAGCACCCTGACCGACACAGATACGCAGTATTTT.

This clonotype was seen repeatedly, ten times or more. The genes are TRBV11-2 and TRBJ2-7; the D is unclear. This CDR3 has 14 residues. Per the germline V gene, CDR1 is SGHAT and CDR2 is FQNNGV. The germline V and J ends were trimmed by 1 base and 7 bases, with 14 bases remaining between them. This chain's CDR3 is CASSLGMGPWEQYF. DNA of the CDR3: TGTGCCAGCAGCTTAGGGATGGGTCCCTGGGAGCAGTACTTC.

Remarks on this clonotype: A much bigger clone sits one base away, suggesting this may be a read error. CDR3 residues: CASRPSGLAGDNEQFF. CDR3 in DNA: TGTGCCAGCAGGCCCTCGGGACTAGCGGGAGACAATGAGCAGTTCTTC. This rearrangement joins TRBV28 to TRBJ2-1; 14 nucleotides line up with TRBD2. The germline gives CDR1 MDHEN, CDR2 SYDVKM. The CDR3 is 16 amino acids. Trimming at V came to 6 bases and at J to 5 bases, leaving 6 bases not matched to a gene. Full variable domain (missing parts from reference TRBV28 and TRBJ2-1): DVKVTQSSRYLVKRTGEKVFLECVQDMDHENMFWYRQDPGLGLRLIYFSYDVKMKEKGDIPEGYSVSREKKERFSLILESASTNQTSMYLCASRPSGLAGDNEQFFGPGTRLTVL.

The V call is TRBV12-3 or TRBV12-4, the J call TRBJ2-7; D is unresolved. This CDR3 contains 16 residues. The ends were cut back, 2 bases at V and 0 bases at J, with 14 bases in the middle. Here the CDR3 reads CASSLTRPVTSYEQYF. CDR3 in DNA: TGTGCCAGCAGTTTAACCCGGCCGGTTACCTCCTACGAGCAGTACTTC.

CDR3 protein: CASNTPGLATLLYNEQFF. The CDR3 DNA follows: TGTGCCAGTAATACCCCGGGACTAGCGACTCTCCTTTACAATGAGCAGTTCTTC. The V call is TRBV19, the J call TRBJ2-1; TRBD2 matches 10 bases. This CDR3 region has 18 residues. CDR1 is LNHDA and CDR2 is SQIVND in the germline V gene (reference sequence). J was trimmed by 4 bases and V by 7 bases; bases with no gene match: 16.

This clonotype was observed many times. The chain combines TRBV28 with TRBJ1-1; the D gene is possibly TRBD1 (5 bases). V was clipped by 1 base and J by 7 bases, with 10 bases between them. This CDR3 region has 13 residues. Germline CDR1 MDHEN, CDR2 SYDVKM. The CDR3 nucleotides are TGTGCCAGCAGTTTATTAAAGGGGAGTGAAGCTTTCTTT. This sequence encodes CASSLLKGSEAFF.

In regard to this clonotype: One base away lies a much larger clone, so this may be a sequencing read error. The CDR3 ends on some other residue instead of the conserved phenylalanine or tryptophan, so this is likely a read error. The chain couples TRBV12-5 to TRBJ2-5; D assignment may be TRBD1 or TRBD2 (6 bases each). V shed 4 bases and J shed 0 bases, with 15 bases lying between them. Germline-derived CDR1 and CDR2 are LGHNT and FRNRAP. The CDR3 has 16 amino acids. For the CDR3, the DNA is TGTGCTAGTGGTTCAGACAGGCGGGGTAACCAAGAGACCCAGTACCTC. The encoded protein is CASGSDRRGNQETQYL.

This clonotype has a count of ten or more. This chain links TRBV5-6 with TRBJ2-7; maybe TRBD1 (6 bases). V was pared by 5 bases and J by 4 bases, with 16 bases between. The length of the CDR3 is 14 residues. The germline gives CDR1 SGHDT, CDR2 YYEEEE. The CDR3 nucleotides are TGTGCCAGCAGTCTCGACAGGATCTATTACGAGCAGTACTTC. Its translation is CASSLDRIYYEQYF. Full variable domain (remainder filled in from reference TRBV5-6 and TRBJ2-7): DAGVTQSPTHLIKTRGQQVTLRCSPKSGHDTVSWYQQALGQGPQFIFQYYEEEERQRGNFPDRFSGHQFPNYSSELNVNALLLGDSALYLCASSLDRIYYEQYFGPGTRLTVT.

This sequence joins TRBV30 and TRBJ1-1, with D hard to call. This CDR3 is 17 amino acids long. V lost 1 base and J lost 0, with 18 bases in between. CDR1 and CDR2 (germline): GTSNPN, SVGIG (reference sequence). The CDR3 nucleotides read TGTGCCTGGAGTGAAGGCGTTTTAACAGAGATGAACACTGAAGCTTTCTTT. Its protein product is CAWSEGVLTEMNTEAFF.